This paragraph reports one T cell receptor beta chain. As originally analysed: Researchers report that nucleated cell counts were estimated from reference gene primer amplification. Sequenced by immunoSEQ multiplex PCR; TCRdb stores in-frame clones only, minus some. V, J and clone size derive from that table, while D and trimming were established from the DNA sequence. The sample lists about 210,000 clones, roughly 86% occurring once. Trimming removed 5 bases at V and 3 bases at J, with 13 bases between. The germline CDR1 and CDR2 sequences are SEHNR and FQNEAQ (reference sequence). The CDR3 runs to 15 residues. The source of the sample is a study of blood T cell repertoires in COVID-19. Study as a whole: Sites across the United States, Italy and Spain contributed samples from acute and convalescent COVID-19. Nucleic acid was either cDNA or gDNA, and it came from T cells, B-cell-depleted T cells, or PBMCs.

The chain employs TRBV7-9 and TRBJ1-4; possible D gene TRBD1, 6 bases. Sequencing used peripheral blood. This TCR derives from a woman aged 45-65 years with active or convalescent COVID-19. This chain's CDR3 is CASSRTAEPNEKLFF. The CDR3 nucleotides are TGTGCCAGCAGCCGGACAGCTGAGCCTAATGAAAAACTGTTTTTT.